The 2 T cell receptor beta chains in this list originate from one sample, sequenced in a study of CD8 T cells in ankylosing spondylitis. Study-wide findings and caveats: It appeared that ankylosing spondylitis blood was characterized by a TCR beta motif of roughly 8 highly homologous variants.

These receptors lack a known antigen. TCRdb reprocessed the 5' RACE reads via MiXCR and lists one record per CDR3 protein. The table lists about 540,000 distinct CDR3 sequences, 12% of them singletons. Sequencing was done on a sample of blood, either unsorted or a sorted T cell fraction (not recorded which). The source of these receptors is a male donor with ankylosing spondylitis.

This clonotype was seen just once. V gene TRBV25-1 combines with J gene TRBJ2-5; a possible D gene is TRBD2 (5 bases). Trimming cost V 5 bases and J 5 bases, with 18 bases left between them. The CDR3 is 15 residues long. The V gene's germline CDR1 is MGHDK and CDR2 SYGVNS. The CDR3 loop reads CASSTTSGSGETQYF. The DNA of the CDR3 is TGTGCCAGCAGTACTACCTCAGGCTCGGGGGAGACCCAGTACTTC.

The chain carries TRBV27 and TRBJ2-7, with D possibly TRBD1 on 5 matching bases. The V gene lost 6 bases and the J gene lost 2 bases, with 14 bases spanning the gap. Germline CDR1 MNHEY, CDR2 SMNVEV (reference sequence). This CDR3 is 14 amino acids long. The CDR3 here is CASRPTGYTYEQYF. In DNA form, the CDR3 reads TGTGCCAGCAGACCCACAGGTTACACCTACGAGCAGTACTTC.